These T cell receptor beta chains were read from a single sample in a study of human T cells and chemical hapten exposure. MiXCR, applied by TCRdb to the RACE reads, yields one record per CDR3 protein. The sample lists 150,000 to 200,000 distinct CDR3 sequences; about 20% were seen once. The starting material was whole blood, obtained in connection with sensitization to the hapten diphenylcyclopropenone (DPC). The receptors here all came from a woman in her fifties or sixties with alopecia areata. Some clones in this sample may be carry-over from other donors' samples. Each CDR3 is given with its conserved first and last residue. D genes are given only for firm matches. The size field is filled for only some rows; it gives once, few, many or a size class.

size	D	J	V	CDR3	DNA
.	.	TRBJ1-2	TRBV7-9	CASSRGPSYGYTF	TGTGCCAGCAGCCGTGGACCGTCCTATGGCTACACCTTC
few	.	TRBJ2-1	TRBV2	CASSDEDEQFF	TGTGCCAGCAGCGACGAGGATGAGCAGTTCTTC
many	.	TRBJ2-1	TRBV9	CASSVDSFPYNEQFF	TGTGCCAGCAGCGTAGACAGTTTCCCTTACAATGAGCAGTTCTTC
.	.	TRBJ1-5	TRBV7-2	CASSLGGRTQPQHF	TGTGCCAGCAGCTTAGGGGGGAGGACTCAGCCCCAGCATTTT
.	TRBD1	TRBJ1-2	TRBV19	CASRRQGRDYTF	TGTGCCAGTAGGAGACAGGGGAGAGACTACACCTTC
.	.	TRBJ2-3	TRBV18	CASSLARSTDTQYF	TGTGCCAGCTCACTGGCCAGGAGCACAGATACGCAGTATTTT
.	TRBD2	TRBJ2-3	TRBV20-1	CSAIDQSERGLSTDTQYF	TGCAGTGCTATCGATCAGTCTGAGCGGGGACTAAGCACAGATACGCAGTATTTT
.	TRBD1	TRBJ1-5	TRBV7-2	CASSLGGQGSNQPQHF	TGTGCCAGCAGCTTGGGGGGACAGGGGAGCAATCAGCCCCAGCATTTT
.	.	TRBJ2-7	TRBV7-8	CASSLGGLDLSYEQYF	TGTGCCAGCAGCTTAGGTGGACTTGACCTCTCCTACGAGCAGTACTTC
few	.	TRBJ1-1	TRBV29-1	CSVEGRGSTEAFF	TGCAGCGTTGAAGGAAGGGGTAGCACTGAAGCTTTCTTT
few	.	TRBJ1-5	TRBV20-1	CSARDKVYSNQPQHF	TGCAGTGCTAGAGATAAGGTTTATAGCAATCAGCCCCAGCATTTT
few	TRBD2	TRBJ2-3	TRBV20-1	CSATGLAEPDTQYF	TGCAGTGCGACGGGACTAGCTGAGCCAGATACGCAGTATTTT
.	.	TRBJ2-5	TRBV7-2	CASSPTPLETQYF	TGTGCCAGCAGCCCCACGCCCCTGGAGACCCAGTACTTC
.	.	TRBJ2-2	TRBV24-1	CATSGSWGGPNTGELFF	TGTGCCACCAGTGGCTCGTGGGGCGGACCTAACACCGGGGAGCTGTTTTTT
few	.	TRBJ2-1	TRBV20-1	CSVPIMNEQFF	TGCAGTGTGCCCATTATGAATGAGCAGTTCTTC
.	TRBD2	TRBJ2-3	TRBV25-1	CASSPSGTRSDTQYF	TGTGCCAGCAGCCCTTCCGGGACTAGATCAGATACGCAGTATTTT
.	.	TRBJ2-3	TRBV10-2	CASSEFTDTQYF	TGCGCCAGCAGTGAGTTCACAGATACGCAGTATTTT
many	.	TRBJ2-1	TRBV7-2	CASSPQVSSYNEQFF	TGTGCCAGCAGTCCCCAGGTGAGCTCCTACAATGAGCAGTTCTTC
.	.	TRBJ1-1	TRBV7-9	CASHAVGNTEAFF	TGTGCCAGCCACGCCGTGGGGAACACTGAAGCTTTCTTT
few	.	TRBJ1-1	TRBV14	CASSELTGQNTEAFF	TGTGCCAGCAGCGAACTAACAGGACAGAACACTGAAGCTTTCTTT
.	TRBD1	TRBJ1-1	TRBV7-9	CASSRDRAKAFF	TGTGCCAGCAGCCGGGACAGGGCTAAAGCTTTCTTT
many	.	TRBJ2-7	TRBV4-1	CASSQDMRQSTEQYF	TGCGCCAGCAGCCAAGATATGCGGCAGTCCACCGAGCAGTACTTC